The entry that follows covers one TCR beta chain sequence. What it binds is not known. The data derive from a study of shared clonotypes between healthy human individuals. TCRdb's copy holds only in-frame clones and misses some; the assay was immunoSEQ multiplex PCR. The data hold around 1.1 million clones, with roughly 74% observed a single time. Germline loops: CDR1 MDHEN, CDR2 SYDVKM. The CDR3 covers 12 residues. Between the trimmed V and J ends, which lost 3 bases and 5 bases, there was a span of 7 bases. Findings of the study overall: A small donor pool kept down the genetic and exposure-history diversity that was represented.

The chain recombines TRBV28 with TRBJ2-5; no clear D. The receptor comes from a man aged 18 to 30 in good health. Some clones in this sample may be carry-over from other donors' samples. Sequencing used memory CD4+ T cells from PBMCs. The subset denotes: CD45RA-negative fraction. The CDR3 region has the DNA TGTGCCAGCAGTTTCTTCGTGGAGACCCAGTACTTC. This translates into CASSFFVETQYF.